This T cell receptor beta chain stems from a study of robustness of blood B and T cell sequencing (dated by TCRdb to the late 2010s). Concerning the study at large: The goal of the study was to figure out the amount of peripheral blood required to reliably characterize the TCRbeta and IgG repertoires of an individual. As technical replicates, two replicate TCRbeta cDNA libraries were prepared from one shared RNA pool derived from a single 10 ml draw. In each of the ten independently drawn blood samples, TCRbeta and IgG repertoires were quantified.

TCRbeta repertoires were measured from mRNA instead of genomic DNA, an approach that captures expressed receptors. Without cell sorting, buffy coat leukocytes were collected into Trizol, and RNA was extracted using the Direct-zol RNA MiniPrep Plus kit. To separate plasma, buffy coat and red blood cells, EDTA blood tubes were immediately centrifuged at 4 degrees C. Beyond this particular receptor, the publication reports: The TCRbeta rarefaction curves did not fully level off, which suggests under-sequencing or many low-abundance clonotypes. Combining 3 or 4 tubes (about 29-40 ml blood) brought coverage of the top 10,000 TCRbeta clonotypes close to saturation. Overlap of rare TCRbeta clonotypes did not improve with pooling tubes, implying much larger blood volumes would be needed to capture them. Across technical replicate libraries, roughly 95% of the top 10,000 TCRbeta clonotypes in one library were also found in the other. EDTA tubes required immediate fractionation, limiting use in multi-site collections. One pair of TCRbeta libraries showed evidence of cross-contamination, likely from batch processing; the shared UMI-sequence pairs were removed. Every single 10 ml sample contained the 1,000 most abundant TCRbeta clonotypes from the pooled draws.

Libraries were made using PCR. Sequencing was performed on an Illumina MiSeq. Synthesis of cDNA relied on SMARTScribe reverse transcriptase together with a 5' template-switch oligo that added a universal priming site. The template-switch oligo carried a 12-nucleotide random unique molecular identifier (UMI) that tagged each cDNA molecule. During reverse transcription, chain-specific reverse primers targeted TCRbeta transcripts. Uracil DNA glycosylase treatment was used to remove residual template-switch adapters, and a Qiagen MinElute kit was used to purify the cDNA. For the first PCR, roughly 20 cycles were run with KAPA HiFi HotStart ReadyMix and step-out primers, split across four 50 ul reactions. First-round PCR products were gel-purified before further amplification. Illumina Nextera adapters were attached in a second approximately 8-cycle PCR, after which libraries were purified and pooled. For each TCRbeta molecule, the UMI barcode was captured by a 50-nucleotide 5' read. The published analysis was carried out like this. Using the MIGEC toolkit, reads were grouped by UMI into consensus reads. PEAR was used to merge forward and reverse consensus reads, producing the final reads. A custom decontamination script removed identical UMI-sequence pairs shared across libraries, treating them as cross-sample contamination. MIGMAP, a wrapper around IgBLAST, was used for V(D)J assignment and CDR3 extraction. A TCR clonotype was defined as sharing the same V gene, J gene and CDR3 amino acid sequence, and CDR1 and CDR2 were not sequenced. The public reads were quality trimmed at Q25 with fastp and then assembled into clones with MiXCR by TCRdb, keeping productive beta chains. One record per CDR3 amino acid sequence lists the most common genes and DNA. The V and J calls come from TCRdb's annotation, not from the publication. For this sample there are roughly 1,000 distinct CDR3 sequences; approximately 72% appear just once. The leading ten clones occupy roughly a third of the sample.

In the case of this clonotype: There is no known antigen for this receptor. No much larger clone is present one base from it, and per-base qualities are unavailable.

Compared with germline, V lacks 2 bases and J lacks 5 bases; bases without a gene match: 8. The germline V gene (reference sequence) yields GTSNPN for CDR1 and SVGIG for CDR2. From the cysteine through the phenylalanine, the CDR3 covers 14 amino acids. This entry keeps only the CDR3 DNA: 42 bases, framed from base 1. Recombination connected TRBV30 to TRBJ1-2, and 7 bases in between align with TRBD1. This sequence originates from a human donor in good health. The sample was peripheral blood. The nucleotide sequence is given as TGTGCCTGGAGTATAGTAAGGGGGCCGTATGGCTACACCTTC. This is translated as CAWSIVRGPYGYTF.